Detailed here is one T cell receptor (beta chain). Antigen specificity is unknown. Each TCR library used 500 ng of total RNA and a linear amplification protocol. One entry per CDR3 protein results from TCRdb running MiXCR on the reads. The sample consists of approximately 180,000 distinct CDR3 sequences, 65% to 75% of them appearing once. This entry belongs to a study of healthy donors' naive CD4 and CD8 T cells. Naive CD4+ cells were sorted as CD4+CD8-CD45RO-CD45RA+; naive CD8+ as CD8+CD4-CD45RA+CD27bright. The CDR3 totals 11 residues. Between the trimmed V and J ends, which lost 6 bases and 2 bases, there was a span of 7 bases. Germline V gene data show CDR1 as SQVTM and CDR2 as ANQGSEA. Overall study findings and caveats: CDR3 charge plus V and J genes appeared to account for roughly 13% of CD4/CD8 variance. Reportedly, most V and J gene segments showed naive CD4+ versus CD8+ bias.

The chain carries TRBV29-1 and TRBJ2-5; D not resolved. The sequence was obtained from a pool of human donors in good health; the sample pools cells from several healthy donors. The sample was naive CD4+ and CD8+ T cells sorted from blood, pooled from several donors. CDR3 loop: CSVPRQETQYF. The CDR3 bases are TGCAGCGTCCCCCGGCAAGAGACCCAGTACTTC.